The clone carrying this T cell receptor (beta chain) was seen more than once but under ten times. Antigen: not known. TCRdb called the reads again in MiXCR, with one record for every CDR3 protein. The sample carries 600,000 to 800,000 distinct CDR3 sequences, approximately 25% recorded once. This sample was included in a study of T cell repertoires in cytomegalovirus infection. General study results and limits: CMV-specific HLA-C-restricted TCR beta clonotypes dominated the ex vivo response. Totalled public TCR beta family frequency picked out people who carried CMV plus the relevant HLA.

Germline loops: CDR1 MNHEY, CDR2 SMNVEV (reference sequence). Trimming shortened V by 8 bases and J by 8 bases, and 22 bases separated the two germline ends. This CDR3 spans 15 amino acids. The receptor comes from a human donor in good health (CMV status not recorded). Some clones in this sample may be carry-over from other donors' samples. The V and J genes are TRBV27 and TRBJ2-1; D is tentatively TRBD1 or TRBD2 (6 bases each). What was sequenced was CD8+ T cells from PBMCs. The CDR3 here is CASLSRGARSDEQFF. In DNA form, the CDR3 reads TGTGCCAGCCTCTCGAGGGGGGCCCGAAGCGATGAGCAGTTCTTC.